The present TCR beta chain was sequenced within a study of T cell changes during pregnancy in multiple sclerosis. Profiled with immunoSEQ multiplex PCR; TCRdb holds only in-frame clones, not every one. The sample has tens of thousands of clones, 80% to 95% seen once. Germline V gives CDR1 LNHDA, CDR2 SQIVND (reference sequence). The CDR3 covers 18 residues. V was clipped by 6 bases and J by 0 bases, with 22 bases between them. The source was peripheral blood, collected in the third trimester of pregnancy. The clonotype was recovered from a female donor in good health, enrolled as a control in a pregnancy study. The chain combines TRBV19 with TRBJ2-3; tentatively, D is TRBD1 (5 bases). CDR3 residues: CASSQGRGSRLSTDTQYF. Here the CDR3 DNA reads TGTGCCAGTAGCCAAGGAAGGGGCTCGCGCTTAAGCACAGATACGCAGTATTTT.